This T cell receptor beta chain was observed in a study of PD-L1 blockade in urothelial cancer. Whole-study context: Each patient had 0 to 3 earlier chemotherapy regimens.

Time point of the sample: peripheral blood 6 weeks after treatment start. This CDR3 has 17 amino acids. Trimming left V 1 base short and J 1 base short, with 16 bases between. Germline loops: CDR1 LGHNA, CDR2 YNFKEQ. This clone appeared once. Measured with immunoSEQ multiplex PCR; TCRdb has only the in-frame clones, and not every one. The table lists 29,000 or so clones, roughly 83% of them singletons. The sequencing used PBMCs, collected around atezolizumab (anti-PD-L1) treatment. This TCR was sampled from an older man with urothelial cancer. The chain combines TRBV4-2 with TRBJ1-1, with D possibly TRBD1 on 6 matching bases. The CDR3 protein is CASSQVYSLQGNTEAFF. CDR3 in DNA: TGTGCCAGCAGCCAAGTTTACTCCCTACAGGGGAACACTGAAGCTTTCTTT.